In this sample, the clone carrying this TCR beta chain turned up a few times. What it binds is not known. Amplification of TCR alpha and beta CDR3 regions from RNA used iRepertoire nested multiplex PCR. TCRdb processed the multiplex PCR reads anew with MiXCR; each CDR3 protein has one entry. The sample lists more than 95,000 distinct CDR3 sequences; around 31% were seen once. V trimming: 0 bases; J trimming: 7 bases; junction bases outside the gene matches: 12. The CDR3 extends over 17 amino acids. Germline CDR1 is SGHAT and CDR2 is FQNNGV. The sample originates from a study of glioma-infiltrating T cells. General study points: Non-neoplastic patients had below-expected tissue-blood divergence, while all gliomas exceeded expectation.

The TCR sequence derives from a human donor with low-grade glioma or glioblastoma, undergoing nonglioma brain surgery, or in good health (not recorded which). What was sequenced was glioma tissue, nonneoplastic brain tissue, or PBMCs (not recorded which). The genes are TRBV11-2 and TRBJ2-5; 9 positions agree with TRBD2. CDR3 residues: CASSLDLAGGQRGTQYF. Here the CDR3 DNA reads TGTGCCAGCAGCTTAGATCTGGCGGGGGGGCAGCGAGGGACCCAGTACTTC.